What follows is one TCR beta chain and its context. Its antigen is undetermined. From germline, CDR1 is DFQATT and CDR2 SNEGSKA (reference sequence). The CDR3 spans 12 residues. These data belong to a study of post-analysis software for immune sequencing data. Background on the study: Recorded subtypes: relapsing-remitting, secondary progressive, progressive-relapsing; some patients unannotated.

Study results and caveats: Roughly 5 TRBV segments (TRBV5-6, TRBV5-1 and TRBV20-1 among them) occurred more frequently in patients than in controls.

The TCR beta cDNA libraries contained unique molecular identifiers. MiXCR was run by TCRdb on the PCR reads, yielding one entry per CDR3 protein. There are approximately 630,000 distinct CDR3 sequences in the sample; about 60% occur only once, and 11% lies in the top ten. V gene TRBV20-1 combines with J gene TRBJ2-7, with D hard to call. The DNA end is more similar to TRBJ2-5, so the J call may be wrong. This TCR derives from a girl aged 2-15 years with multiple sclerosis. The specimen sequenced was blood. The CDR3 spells CSARVGRETQYF. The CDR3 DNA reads TGCAGTGCTAGGGTTGGAAGGGAGACCCAGTACTTC.